This record concerns one TCR beta chain sequence. Its antigen specificity is not known. One end of the junction is discordant with germline, which a read error may explain. The sample comes from a study of T cell repertoires in cytomegalovirus infection (dated by TCRdb to between 2018 and 2021). Study-wide context: Peptide stimulations targeted recently identified HLA-C-restricted CMV epitopes, whose presentation resists viral immunomodulation, together with well-studied HLA-B-restricted epitopes. Donor HLA type was relevant to the analysis, because carriage of CMV infection together with the matching HLA type was indicated by public TCR beta signatures. The investigation overall reported the following: The ex vivo response was dominated by HLA-C-restricted CMV-specific TCR beta clonotypes, which also provided the single most frequent clonotype in two of eight donors. In both this cohort and an independent approximately 400-donor cohort, the cumulative frequency of public TCR beta family members distinguished carriers of CMV infection plus the relevant HLA type.

The run used an Illumina HiSeq 1500. The public reads were reanalyzed by TCRdb: fastp trimming at Q25, MiXCR alignment, in-frame beta chains only. Rows are combined by CDR3 protein, so each entry shows the most common genes and DNA. The sample data list about 150,000 distinct CDR3 sequences, and around 32% of these were observed just once. The ten largest clonotypes hold roughly 50% of the sample. Reading the label with the study, this specimen's treatment or condition is: in vitro stimulation with specific CMV peptide epitopes to enrich CMV-specific T cells. This clonotype was obtained from a human donor in good health (CMV status not recorded). Some clones in this sample may be carry-over from other donors' samples. The sample in question was CD8+ T cells from cultured PBMCs, obtained from culture after CMV antigen stimulation.

The encoded CDR3 is CSVDILNF. The DNA sequence reads TGCAGCGTTGACATACTCAATTTT. The V and J genes are TRBV29-1 and TRBJ2-3; the D gene cannot be named for sure. CDR1 SQVTM and CDR2 ANQGSEA are derived from the germline V gene. The CDR3 starts with the cysteine, ends with the phenylalanine, and has 8 residues. The kept DNA is CDR3 alone, 24 bases in frame from the first base.